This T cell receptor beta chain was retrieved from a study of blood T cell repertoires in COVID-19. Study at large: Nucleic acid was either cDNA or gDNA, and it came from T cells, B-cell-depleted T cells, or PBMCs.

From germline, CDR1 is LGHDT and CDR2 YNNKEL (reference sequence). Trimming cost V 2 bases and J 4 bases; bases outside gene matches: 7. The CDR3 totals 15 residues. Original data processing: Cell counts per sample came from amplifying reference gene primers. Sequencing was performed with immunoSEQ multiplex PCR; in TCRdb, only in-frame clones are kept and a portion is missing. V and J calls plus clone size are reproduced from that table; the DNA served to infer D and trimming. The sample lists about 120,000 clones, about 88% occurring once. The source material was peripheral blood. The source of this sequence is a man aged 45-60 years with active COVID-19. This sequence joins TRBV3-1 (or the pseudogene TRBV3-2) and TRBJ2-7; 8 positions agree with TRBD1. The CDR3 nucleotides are TGTGCCAGCAGCCAAAACTCGGACAGGGTTTACGAGCAGTACTTC. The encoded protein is CASSQNSDRVYEQYF.